This T cell receptor beta chain was identified during a study of T cell changes during pregnancy in multiple sclerosis. The assay was immunoSEQ multiplex PCR, and TCRdb's table has in-frame clones only and misses some. The sample carries just over 30,000 clones, about 88% recorded once. Per the germline V gene, CDR1 is MNHEY and CDR2 is SMNVEV (reference sequence). Trimming took off 4 bases at V and 7 bases at J, with 17 bases between the two ends. This CDR3 is 15 amino acids long. Sequenced material: CD8+ T cells from peripheral blood mononuclear cells, taken in the second trimester of pregnancy. This TCR came from a female donor with multiple sclerosis, enrolled in a pregnancy study. The chain has TRBV27 and TRBJ2-1; D may be TRBD1 (5 bases). CDR3 in amino acids: CASSSPQGGLNEQFF. The CDR3 nucleotides are TGTGCCAGCAGTTCGCCCCAGGGTGGATTAAATGAGCAGTTCTTC.